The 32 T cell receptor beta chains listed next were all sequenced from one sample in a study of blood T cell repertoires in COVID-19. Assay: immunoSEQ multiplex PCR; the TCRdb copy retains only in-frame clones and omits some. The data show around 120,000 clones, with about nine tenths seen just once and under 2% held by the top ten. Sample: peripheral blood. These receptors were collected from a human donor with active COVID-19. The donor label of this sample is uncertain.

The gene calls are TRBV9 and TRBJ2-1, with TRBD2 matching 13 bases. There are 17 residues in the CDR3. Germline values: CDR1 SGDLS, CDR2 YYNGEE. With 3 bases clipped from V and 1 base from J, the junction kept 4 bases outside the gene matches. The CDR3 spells CASSARTSGGSYNEQFF. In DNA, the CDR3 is TGTGCCAGCAGCGCACGGACTAGCGGGGGATCCTACAATGAGCAGTTCTTC.

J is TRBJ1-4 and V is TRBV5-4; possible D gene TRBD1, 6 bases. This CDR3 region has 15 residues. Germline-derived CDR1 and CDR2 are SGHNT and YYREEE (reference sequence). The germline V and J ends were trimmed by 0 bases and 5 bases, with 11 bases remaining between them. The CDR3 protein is CASSLGQGWNEKLFF. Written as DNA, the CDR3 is TGTGCCAGCAGCTTGGGGCAGGGGTGGAATGAAAAACTGTTTTTT.

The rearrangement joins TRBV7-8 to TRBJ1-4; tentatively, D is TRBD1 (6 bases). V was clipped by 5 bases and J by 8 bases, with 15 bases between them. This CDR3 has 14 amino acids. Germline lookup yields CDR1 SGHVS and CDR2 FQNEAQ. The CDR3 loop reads CASSQNRVAEKLFF. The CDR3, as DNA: TGTGCCAGCAGCCAGAACAGGGTCGCAGAAAAACTGTTTTTT.

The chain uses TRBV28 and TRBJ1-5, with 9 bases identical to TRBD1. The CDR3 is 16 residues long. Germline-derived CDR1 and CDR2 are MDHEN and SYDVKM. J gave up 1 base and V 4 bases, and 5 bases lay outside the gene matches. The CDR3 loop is CASSSQGATSNQPQHF. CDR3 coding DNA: TGTGCCAGCAGTTCACAGGGGGCGACCAGCAATCAGCCCCAGCATTTT. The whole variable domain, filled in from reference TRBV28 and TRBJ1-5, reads DVKVTQSSRYLVKRTGEKVFLECVQDMDHENMFWYRQDPGLGLRLIYFSYDVKMKEKGDIPEGYSVSREKKERFSLILESASTNQTSMYLCASSSQGATSNQPQHFGDGTRLSIL.

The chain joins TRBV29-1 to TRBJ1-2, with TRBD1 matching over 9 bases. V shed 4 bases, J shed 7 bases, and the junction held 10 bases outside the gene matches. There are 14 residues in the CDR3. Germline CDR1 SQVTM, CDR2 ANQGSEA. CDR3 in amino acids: CSVAPGTGNFGYTF. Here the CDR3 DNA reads TGCAGCGTTGCACCAGGGACAGGGAATTTTGGCTACACCTTC.

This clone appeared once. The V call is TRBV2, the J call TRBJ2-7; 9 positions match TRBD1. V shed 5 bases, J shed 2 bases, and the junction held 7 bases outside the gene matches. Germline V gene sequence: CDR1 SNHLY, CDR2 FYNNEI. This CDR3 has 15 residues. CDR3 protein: CASSTGTGIPYEQYF. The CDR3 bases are TGTGCCAGCAGTACCGGGACAGGGATCCCCTACGAGCAGTACTTC.

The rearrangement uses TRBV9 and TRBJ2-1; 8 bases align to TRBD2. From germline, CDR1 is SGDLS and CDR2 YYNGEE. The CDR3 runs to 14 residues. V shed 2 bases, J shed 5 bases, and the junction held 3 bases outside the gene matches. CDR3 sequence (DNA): TGTGCCAGCAGCGTCGGGACTAGAAACAATGAGCAGTTCTTC. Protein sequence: CASSVGTRNNEQFF.

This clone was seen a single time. The DNA of the CDR3 is TGTGCCAGCAGCTTGAGGGGCAGCTTGAACACTGAAGCTTTCTTT. Translation gives CASSLRGSLNTEAFF. V usage is TRBV5-5 and J usage is TRBJ1-1, with D possibly TRBD1 on 5 matching bases. Trimming removed 1 base from V and 0 bases from J, with 10 bases in between. CDR3 length: 15 residues. Germline CDR1 and CDR2: SGHKS and YYEKEE (reference sequence).

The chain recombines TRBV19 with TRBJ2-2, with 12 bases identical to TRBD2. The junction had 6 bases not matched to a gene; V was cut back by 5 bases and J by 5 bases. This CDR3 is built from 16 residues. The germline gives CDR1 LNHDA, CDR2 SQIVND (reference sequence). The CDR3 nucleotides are TGTGCCAGTAGTTGGTCTAGCGGGGGGGCGACCGGGGAGCTGTTTTTT. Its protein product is CASSWSSGGATGELFF.

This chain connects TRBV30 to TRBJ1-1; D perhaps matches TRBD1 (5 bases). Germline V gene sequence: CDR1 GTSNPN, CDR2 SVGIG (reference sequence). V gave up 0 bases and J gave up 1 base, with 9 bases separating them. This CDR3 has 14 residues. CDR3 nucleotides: TGTGCCTGGAGTGTACTGGGGGGGAACACTGAAGCTTTCTTT. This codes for CAWSVLGGNTEAFF.

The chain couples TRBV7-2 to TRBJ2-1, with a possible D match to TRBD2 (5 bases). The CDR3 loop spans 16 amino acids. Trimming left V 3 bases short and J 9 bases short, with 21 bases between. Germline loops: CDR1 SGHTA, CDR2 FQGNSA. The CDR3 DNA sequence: TGTGCCAGCAGCTTCCAGGACCTAGCTGGAGTGGGTGAGCAGTTCTTC. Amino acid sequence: CASSFQDLAGVGEQFF.

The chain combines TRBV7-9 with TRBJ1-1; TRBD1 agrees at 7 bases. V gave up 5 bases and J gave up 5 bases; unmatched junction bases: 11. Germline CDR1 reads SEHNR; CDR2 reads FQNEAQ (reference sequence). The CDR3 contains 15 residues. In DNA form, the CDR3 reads TGTGCCAGCAGCGTACCGACAGGGTCGAGTACTGAAGCTTTCTTT. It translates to CASSVPTGSSTEAFF.

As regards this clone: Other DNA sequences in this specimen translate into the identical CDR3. CDR3 DNA: TGTGCCAGTAGCCGACAGGGGTGGGCAGATACGCAGTATTTT. Protein sequence: CASSRQGWADTQYF. J is TRBJ2-3 and V is TRBV19, with TRBD1 identical over 8 bases. This CDR3 spans 14 amino acids. Germline V CDR1 and CDR2: LNHDA, SQIVND (reference sequence). V trimming: 6 bases; J trimming: 4 bases; junction bases outside the gene matches: 6.

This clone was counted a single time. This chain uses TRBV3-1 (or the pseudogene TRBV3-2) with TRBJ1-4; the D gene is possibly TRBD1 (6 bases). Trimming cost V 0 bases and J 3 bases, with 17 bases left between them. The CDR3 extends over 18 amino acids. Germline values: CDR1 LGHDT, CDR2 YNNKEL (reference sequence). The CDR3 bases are TGTGCCAGCAGCCAAGAAAAGGGGGGGCGCTGGGCTAATGAAAAACTGTTTTTT. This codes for CASSQEKGGRWANEKLFF.

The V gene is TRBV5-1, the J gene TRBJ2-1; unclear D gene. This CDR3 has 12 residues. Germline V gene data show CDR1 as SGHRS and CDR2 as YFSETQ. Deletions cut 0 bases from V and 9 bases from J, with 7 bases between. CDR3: CASSLALVEQFF. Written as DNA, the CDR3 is TGCGCCAGCAGCTTGGCCTTAGTTGAGCAGTTCTTC. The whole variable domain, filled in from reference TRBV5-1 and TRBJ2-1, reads KAGVTQTPRYLIKTRGQQVTLSCSPISGHRSVSWYQQTPGQGLQFLFEYFSETQRNKGNFPGRFSGRQFSNSRSEMNVSTLELGDSALYLCASSLALVEQFFGPGTRLTVL.

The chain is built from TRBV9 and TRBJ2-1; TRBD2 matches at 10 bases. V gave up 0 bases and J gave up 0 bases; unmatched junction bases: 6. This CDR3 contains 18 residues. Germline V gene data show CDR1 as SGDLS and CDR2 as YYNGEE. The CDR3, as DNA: TGTGCCAGCAGCGTAGTGGCTAGCGGGGGCCTCTCCTACAATGAGCAGTTCTTC. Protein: CASSVVASGGLSYNEQFF.

The CDR3: CASSEQQGSPLHF. The CDR3 bases are TGTGCCAGCAGCGAACAACAGGGTTCACCCCTCCACTTT. V is TRBV9 and J is TRBJ1-6; D possibly corresponds to TRBD1 (6 bases). The CDR3 totals 13 residues. CDR1 is SGDLS, CDR2 YYNGEE, per germline. With 3 bases removed from V and 9 bases from J, the gap between germline ends came to 10 bases.

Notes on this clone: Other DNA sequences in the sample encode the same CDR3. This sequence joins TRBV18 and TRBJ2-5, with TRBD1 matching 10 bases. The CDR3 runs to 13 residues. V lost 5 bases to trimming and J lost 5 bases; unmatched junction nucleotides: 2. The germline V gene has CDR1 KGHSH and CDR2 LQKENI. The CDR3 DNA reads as TGTGCCAGCTCATCGGGACAGGGGGAGACCCAGTACTTC. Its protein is CASSSGQGETQYF.

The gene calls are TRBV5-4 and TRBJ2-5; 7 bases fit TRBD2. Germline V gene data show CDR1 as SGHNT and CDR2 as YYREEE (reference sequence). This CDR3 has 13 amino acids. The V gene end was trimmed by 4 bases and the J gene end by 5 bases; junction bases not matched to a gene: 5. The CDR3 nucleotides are TGTGCCAGCAGCCCTGGACTAGTGGAGACCCAGTACTTC. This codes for CASSPGLVETQYF.

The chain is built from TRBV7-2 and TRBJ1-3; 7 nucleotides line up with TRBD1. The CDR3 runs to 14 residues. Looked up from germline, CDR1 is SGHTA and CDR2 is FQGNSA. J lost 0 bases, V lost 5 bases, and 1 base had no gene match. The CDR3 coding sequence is TGTGCCAGCAGCCGGGACAGCTCTGGAAACACCATATATTTT. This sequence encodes CASSRDSSGNTIYF.

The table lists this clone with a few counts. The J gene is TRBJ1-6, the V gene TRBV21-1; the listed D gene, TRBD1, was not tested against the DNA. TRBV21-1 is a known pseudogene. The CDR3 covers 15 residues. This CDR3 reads CASSNRTGGNSPLHF. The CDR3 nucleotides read TGTGCCAGCAGCAATCGAACAGGGGGAAATTCACCCCTCCACTTT.

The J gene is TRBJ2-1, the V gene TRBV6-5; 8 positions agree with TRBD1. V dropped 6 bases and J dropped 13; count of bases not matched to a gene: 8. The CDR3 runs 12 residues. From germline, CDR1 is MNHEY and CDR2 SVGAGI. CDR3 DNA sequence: TGTGCCAGCAGCAACAACCAGGGGGCTCAGTTCTTC. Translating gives CASSNNQGAQFF.

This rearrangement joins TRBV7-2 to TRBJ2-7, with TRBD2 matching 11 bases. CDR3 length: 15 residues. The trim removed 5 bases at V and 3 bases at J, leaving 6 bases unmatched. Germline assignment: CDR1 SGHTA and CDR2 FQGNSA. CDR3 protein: CASSDTSGGVYEQYF. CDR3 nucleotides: TGTGCCAGCAGCGACACTAGCGGGGGTGTCTACGAGCAGTACTTC.

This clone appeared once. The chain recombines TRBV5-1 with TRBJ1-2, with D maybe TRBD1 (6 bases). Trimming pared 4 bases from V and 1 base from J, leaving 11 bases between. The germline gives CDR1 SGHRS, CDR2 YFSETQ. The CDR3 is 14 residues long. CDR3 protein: CASSADSINYGYTF. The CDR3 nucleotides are TGCGCCAGCAGCGCGGACAGTATTAACTATGGCTACACCTTC.

The CDR3: CASSSGTEQYF. The CDR3 coding sequence is TGTGCCAGCAGCTCCGGGACAGAGCAGTACTTC. The rearrangement joins TRBV12-3 or TRBV12-4 to TRBJ2-7; perhaps TRBD1 as D (6 bases). The ends were cut back, 6 bases at V and 7 bases at J, with 10 bases in the middle. This CDR3 has 11 amino acids.

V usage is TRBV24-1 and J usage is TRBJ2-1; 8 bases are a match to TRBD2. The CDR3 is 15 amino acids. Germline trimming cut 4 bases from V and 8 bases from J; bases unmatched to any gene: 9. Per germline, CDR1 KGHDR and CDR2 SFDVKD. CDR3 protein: CATSDPGLALDEQFF. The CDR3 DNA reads TGTGCCACCAGTGACCCCGGACTAGCCCTGGATGAGCAGTTCTTC.

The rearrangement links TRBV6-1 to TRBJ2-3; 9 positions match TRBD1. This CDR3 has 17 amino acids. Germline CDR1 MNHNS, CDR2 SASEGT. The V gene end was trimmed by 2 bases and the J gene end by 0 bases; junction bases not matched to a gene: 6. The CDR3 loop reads CASSERGTGLSTDTQYF. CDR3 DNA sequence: TGTGCCAGCAGTGAAAGGGGGACAGGGCTAAGCACAGATACGCAGTATTTT.

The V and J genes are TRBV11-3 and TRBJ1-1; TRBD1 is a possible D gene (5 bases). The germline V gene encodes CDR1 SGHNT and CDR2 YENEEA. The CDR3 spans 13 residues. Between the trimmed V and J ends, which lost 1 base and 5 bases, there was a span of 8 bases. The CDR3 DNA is TGTGCCAGCAGCTTAGCCGCAGGGACTGAAGCTTTCTTT. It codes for CASSLAAGTEAFF.

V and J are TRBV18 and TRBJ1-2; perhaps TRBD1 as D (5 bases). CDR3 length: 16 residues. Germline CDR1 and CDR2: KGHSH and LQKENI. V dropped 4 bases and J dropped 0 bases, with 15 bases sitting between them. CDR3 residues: CASSQVQDIPNYGYTF. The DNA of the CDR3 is TGTGCCAGCTCACAGGTTCAGGACATCCCTAACTATGGCTACACCTTC.

The chain's CDR3 is CASSFGTTNTGELFF. DNA for the CDR3: TGTGCCAGCAGCTTTGGGACAACGAACACCGGGGAGCTGTTTTTT. The V call is TRBV11-2, the J call TRBJ2-2, with D possibly TRBD1 on 6 matching bases. Trimming shortened V by 3 bases and J by 0 bases, and 8 bases separated the two germline ends. Germline values: CDR1 SGHAT, CDR2 FQNNGV. This CDR3 spans 15 amino acids.

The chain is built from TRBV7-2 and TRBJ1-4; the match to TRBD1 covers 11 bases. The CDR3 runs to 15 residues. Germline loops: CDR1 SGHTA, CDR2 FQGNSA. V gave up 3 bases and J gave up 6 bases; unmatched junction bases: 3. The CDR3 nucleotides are TGTGCCAGCAGCTTGGACAGGGGGCGAGATGAAAAACTGTTTTTT. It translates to CASSLDRGRDEKLFF.

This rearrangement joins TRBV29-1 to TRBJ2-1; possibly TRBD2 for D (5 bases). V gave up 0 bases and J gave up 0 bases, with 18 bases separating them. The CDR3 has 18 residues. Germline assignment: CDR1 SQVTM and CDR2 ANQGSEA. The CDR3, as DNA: TGCAGCGTTGAAGATTTAGGGTCACCGGGGTCCTCCTACAATGAGCAGTTCTTC. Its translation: CSVEDLGSPGSSYNEQFF.